This T cell receptor (beta chain) derives from a study of blood T cell repertoires in COVID-19. Study summary: Some COVID-19 samples were acute and others convalescent; all came from the United States, Italy and Spain. Sample material is recorded as cDNA or gDNA derived from T cells, B-cell-depleted T cells, or PBMCs.

CDR3 length: 15 residues. Germline V gives CDR1 SGDLS, CDR2 YYNGEE. Trimming pared 0 bases from V and 8 bases from J, leaving 15 bases between. Methods used by the authors: Quantification of nucleated cells was approximated via reference gene primer amplification. The protocol was immunoSEQ multiplex PCR, while the TCRdb copy is restricted to in-frame clones and leaves out a portion. V and J calls and clone size are as listed in that table; D and trimming were resolved from the DNA. In the table there are approximately 280,000 clones, approximately 88% of which are singletons. This sequence was found in a young man with active or convalescent COVID-19. This chain links TRBV9 with TRBJ2-1, with D possibly being TRBD2 (5 bases). The sample comprised peripheral blood. CDR3: CASSVEAQVSDEQFF. In DNA, the CDR3 is TGTGCCAGCAGCGTAGAGGCGCAGGTTAGCGATGAGCAGTTCTTC.